This T cell receptor beta chain is from a study of early T cells in non-severe SARS-CoV-2 infection. Background on the study: The authors sequenced bulk RNA from unsorted whole blood, leaving chains unpaired. General study findings and limits: Anti-spike CD8 responses were favored by VDJdb matching, which missed private and CD4 specificities.

Unique molecular identifiers were added to individual cDNA molecules. TCRdb re-derived calls from the 5' RACE reads in MiXCR, one entry per CDR3 protein. The table includes 90,000 to 100,000 distinct CDR3 sequences, roughly 13% detected once. CDR1 and CDR2 (germline): SQVTM, ANQGSEA. The CDR3 loop spans 10 amino acids. The V and J ends lost 5 bases and 8 bases respectively, with 9 bases between them. This clonotype was seen ten or more times. Its antigen is currently unknown. This chain connects TRBV29-1 to TRBJ1-2; D is ambiguous. Material for sequencing was whole blood. This receptor was taken from an adult who was a healthcare worker with PCR-confirmed SARS-CoV-2 infection or an uninfected control (not recorded which). Written as DNA, the CDR3 is TGCAGCGTTTTCAATGGAGGCTACACCTTC. Translated: CSVFNGGYTF.